This TCR beta chain came from a study of control samples from healthy donors and cancer patients (dated by TCRdb to 2019 to 2021). As concerns this clone: This receptor's antigen is unknown. No base quality information exists; no much larger clone differs at one position.

The germline V gene provides CDR1 SGHRS and CDR2 YFSETQ. Reading from cysteine to phenylalanine, the CDR3 counts 13 amino acids. Only the CDR3 region is kept as DNA, spanning 39 bases read in frame from base 1. The junction shows trimming of 2 bases on V and 8 bases on J, plus 13 bases between the germline ends. The method was the immunoSEQ multiplex PCR assay. What TCRdb holds here is the immuneACCESS table cut down to in-frame rearrangements. Part of the clones is not present; checked against another copy, under half of the missing clones reflect an unresolved V gene, and the others are unexplained. For this sample the table gives 8,000 to 11,000 clones, of which around 90% were detected only once. The top ten clones comprise over 20% of the sample.

This chain joins TRBV5-1 to TRBJ1-1, with TRBD1 perhaps the D gene, on 5 matching bases. This receptor was identified in a man aged 60 to 75 with colorectal cancer. The sample taken for sequencing was PBMCs. The DNA sequence is given as TGCGCCAGCAGCTTCATAAGGGGCACGGAAGCTTTCTTT. It encodes CASSFIRGTEAFF.